What follows describes a single T cell receptor (beta chain). These data are taken from a study of blood T cell repertoires in COVID-19. Study overall: T cells, B-cell-depleted T cells, or PBMCs provided the cDNA or gDNA that served as material.

Germline V gene sequence: CDR1 KGHSH, CDR2 LQKENI. This CDR3 has 17 amino acids. The V end was cut by 4 bases, the J end by 2 bases, with 21 bases between. Authors' analysis steps: Estimation of nucleated cell counts was performed using reference gene primer amplification. Clones were sequenced by immunoSEQ multiplex PCR, and TCRdb holds only the in-frame ones, with some missing. V and J calls and clone size are those listed in that table; D and trimming were worked out from the DNA. Of around 300,000 clones listed, approximately 90% are singletons. The sequence was obtained from a woman aged 45-60 years with active or convalescent COVID-19. The sample comprised peripheral blood. The V gene is TRBV18, the J gene TRBJ2-7; a weak D match, TRBD1 (6 bases). The CDR3 sequence: CASSQQPGHLFPYEQYF. In DNA, the CDR3 is TGTGCCAGCTCACAACAACCGGGACACCTATTCCCCTACGAGCAGTACTTC.